This T cell receptor beta chain emerged from a study of cytomegalovirus exposure and HLA in healthy donors. The wider study: There were around 390 genotyped donors. Of these, 81% fell in the genetic ancestry cluster associated with self-reported Caucasian donors.

Concerning this clone: As yet, its antigen is unknown.

Study results and limitations: Across donors, most TCRs were seen rarely, yet some public ones were widespread. Association of a missense DCLRE1C variant with TCR beta V- and J-gene trimming was reported in a later analysis.

The PCR contained 60 Vbeta and 13 Jbeta primers. The authors' processing: Unique TCR beta chains numbered approximately 80 million in a later analysis, with approximately 10 million shared. Assay: immunoSEQ multiplex PCR; the TCRdb copy retains only in-frame clones and omits some. V and J calls and clone size are those listed in that table; D and trimming were worked out from the DNA. The sample has around 87,000 clones, around 75% seen once. The sequencing input was PBMCs. The origin of this receptor is a man aged 35 to 55 in good health and CMV-seronegative.

This CDR3 is CASSLRGEQYF. CDR3 DNA sequence: TGTGCCAGCAGCCTCAGGGGCGAGCAGTACTTC. The genes are TRBV5-6 and TRBJ2-7; tentative D call: TRBD1 (6 bases). The CDR3 extends over 11 amino acids. From germline, CDR1 is SGHDT and CDR2 YYEEEE. The V and J ends lost 4 bases and 6 bases respectively, with 8 bases between them.